Sequencing of this T cell receptor beta chain was carried out in a study of beta chain features in type 1 diabetes. Study findings and constraints: Type 1 diabetes patients had TCRB CDR3s that were shorter (moderately but significantly so) in all four CD4+ subsets. Individuals with type 1 diabetes displayed fewer insertions and more deletions at VDJ junctions.

This CDR3 has 15 amino acids. The V gene's germline CDR1 is SGHDT and CDR2 YYEEEE. The V and J ends lost 6 bases and 0 bases respectively, with 13 bases between them. For this clone: Its target is unknown.

Of the isolated RNA, all was reverse transcribed, and so the sequenced material was expressed TCRB transcripts. Sequencing was performed with immunoSEQ multiplex PCR; in TCRdb, only in-frame clones are kept and a portion is missing. The table includes roughly 450,000 clones, 11% detected once. V is TRBV5-6 and J is TRBJ2-1; the D call may be TRBD1 or TRBD2 (5 bases each). The sequenced material came from naive CD4+ T cells from blood. The sequence came from a woman aged 18-29 years in good health. The CDR3 is CASTRGRNSYNEQFF. The CDR3 DNA reads TGTGCCAGCACCCGGGGCCGTAACTCCTACAATGAGCAGTTCTTC. The full variable domain, rest sourced from reference TRBV5-6 and TRBJ2-1, is DAGVTQSPTHLIKTRGQQVTLRCSPKSGHDTVSWYQQALGQGPQFIFQYYEEEERQRGNFPDRFSGHQFPNYSSELNVNALLLGDSALYLCASTRGRNSYNEQFFGPGTRLTVL.